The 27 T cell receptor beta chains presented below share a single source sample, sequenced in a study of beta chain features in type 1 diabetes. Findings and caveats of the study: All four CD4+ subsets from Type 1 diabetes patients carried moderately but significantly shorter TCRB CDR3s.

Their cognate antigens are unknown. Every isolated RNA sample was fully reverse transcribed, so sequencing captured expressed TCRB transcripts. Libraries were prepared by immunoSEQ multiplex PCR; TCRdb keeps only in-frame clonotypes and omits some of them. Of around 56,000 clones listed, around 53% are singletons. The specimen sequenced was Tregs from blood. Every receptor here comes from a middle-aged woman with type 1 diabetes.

CDR3 in amino acids: CASSQDLTGRRTEAFF. CDR3 bases: TGCGCCAGCAGCCAAGATCTGACAGGGCGTCGAACTGAAGCTTTCTTT. The chain links TRBV4-3 to TRBJ1-1, with TRBD1 matching over 7 bases. CDR1 and CDR2 (germline): LGHNA, YSLEER. J lost 5 bases, V lost 0 bases, and 9 bases had no gene match. CDR3 size: 16 residues.

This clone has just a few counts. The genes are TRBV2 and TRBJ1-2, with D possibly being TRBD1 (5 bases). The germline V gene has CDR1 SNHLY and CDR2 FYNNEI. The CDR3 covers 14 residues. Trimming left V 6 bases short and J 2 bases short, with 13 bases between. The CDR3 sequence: CASSLGRGNYGYTF. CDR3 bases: TGTGCCAGCAGCCTCGGACGGGGGAACTATGGCTACACCTTC.

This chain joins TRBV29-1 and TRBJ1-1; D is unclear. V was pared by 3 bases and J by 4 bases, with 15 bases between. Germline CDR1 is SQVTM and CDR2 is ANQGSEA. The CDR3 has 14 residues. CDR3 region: CSVEAVMGSTEAFF. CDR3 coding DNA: TGCAGCGTTGAGGCAGTAATGGGGAGCACTGAAGCTTTCTTT. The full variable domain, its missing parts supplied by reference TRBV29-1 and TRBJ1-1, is SAVISQKPSRDICQRGTSLTIQCQVDSQVTMMFWYRQQPGQSLTLIATANQGSEATYESGFVIDKFPISRPNLTFSTLTVSNMSPEDSSIYLCSVEAVMGSTEAFFGQGTRLTVV.

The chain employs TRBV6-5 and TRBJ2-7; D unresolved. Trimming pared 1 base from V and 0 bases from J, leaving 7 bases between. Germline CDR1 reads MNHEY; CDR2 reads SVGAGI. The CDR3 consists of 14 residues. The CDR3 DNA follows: TGTGCCAGCAGTTACTGGCAGGACTCCTACGAGCAGTACTTC. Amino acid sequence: CASSYWQDSYEQYF.

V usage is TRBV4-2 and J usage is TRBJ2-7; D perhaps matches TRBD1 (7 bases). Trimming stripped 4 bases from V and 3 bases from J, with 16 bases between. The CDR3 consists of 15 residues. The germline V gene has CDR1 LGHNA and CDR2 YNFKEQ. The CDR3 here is CASSPEGASGYEQYF. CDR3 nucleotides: TGTGCCAGCAGCCCGGAGGGGGCCTCAGGCTACGAGCAGTACTTC.

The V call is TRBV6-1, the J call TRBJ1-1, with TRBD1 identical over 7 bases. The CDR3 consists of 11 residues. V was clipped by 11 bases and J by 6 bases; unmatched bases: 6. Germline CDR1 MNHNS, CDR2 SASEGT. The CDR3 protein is CAASDRAEAFF. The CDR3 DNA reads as TGTGCCGCTTCAGACAGGGCTGAAGCTTTCTTT.

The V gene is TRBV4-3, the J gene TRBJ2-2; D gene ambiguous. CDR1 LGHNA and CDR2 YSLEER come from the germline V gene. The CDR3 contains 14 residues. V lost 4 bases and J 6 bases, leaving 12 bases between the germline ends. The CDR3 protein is CASSPAVRAGELFF. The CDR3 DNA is TGCGCCAGCAGCCCGGCGGTCCGGGCCGGGGAGCTGTTTTTT.

The CDR3, as DNA: TGTGCCAGTAGTATAATATCCAGCGGGAGCTACAATGAGCAGTTCTTC. Its protein product is CASSIISSGSYNEQFF. The genes are TRBV19 and TRBJ2-1; 8 bases align to TRBD2. The CDR3 contains 16 residues. Germline assignment: CDR1 LNHDA and CDR2 SQIVND (reference sequence). V trimming: 2 bases; J trimming: 3 bases; junction bases outside the gene matches: 6.

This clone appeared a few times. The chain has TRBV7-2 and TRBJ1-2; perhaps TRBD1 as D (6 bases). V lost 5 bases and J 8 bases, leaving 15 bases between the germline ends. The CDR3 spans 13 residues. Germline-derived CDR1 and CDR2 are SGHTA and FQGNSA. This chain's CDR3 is CASSPRGGQGYTF. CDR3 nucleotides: TGTGCCAGCAGCCCCCGGGGGGGGCAAGGCTACACCTTC.

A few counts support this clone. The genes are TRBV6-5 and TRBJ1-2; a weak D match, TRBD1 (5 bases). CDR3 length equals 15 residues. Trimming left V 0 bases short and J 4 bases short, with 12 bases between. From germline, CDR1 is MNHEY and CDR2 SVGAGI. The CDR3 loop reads CASSYSPGAGYGYTF. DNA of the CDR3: TGTGCCAGCAGTTACTCCCCTGGGGCTGGCTATGGCTACACCTTC.

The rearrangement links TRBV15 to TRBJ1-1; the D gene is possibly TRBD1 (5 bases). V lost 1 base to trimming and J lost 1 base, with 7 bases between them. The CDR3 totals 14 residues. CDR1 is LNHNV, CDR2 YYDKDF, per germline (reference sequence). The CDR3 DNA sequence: TGTGCCACCAGCAGAGTCGGACAGAACACTGAAGCTTTCTTT. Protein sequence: CATSRVGQNTEAFF.

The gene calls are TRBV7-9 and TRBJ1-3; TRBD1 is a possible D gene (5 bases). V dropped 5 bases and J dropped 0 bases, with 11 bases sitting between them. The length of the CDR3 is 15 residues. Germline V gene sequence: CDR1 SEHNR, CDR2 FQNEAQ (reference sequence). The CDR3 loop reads CASSRGLISGNTIYF. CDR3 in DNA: TGTGCCAGCAGCAGGGGACTGATCTCTGGAAACACCATATATTTT.

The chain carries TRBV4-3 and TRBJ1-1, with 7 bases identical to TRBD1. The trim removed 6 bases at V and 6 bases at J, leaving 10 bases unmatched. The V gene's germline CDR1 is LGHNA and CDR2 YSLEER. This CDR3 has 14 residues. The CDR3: CASSPDRVVAEAFF. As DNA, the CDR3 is TGCGCCAGCAGTCCCGACAGGGTGGTAGCTGAAGCTTTCTTT.

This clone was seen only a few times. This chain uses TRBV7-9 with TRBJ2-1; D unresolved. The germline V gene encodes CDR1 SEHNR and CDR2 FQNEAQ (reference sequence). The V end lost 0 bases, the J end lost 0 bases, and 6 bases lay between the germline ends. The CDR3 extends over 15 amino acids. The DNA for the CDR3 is TGTGCCAGCAGCTTAGCACGGAGCTCCTACAATGAGCAGTTCTTC. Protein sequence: CASSLARSSYNEQFF.

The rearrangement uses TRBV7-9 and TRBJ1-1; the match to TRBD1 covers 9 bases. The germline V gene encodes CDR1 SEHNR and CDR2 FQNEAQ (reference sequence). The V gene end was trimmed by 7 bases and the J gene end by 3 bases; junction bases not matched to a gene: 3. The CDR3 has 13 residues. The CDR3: CASNRQGDTEAFF. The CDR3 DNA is TGTGCCAGCAACAGACAGGGGGACACTGAAGCTTTCTTT.

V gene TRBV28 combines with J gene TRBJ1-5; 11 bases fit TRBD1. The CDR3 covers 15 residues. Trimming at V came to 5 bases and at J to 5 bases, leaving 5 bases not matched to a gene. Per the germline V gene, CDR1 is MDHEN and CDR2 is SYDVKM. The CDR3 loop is CASSIPGQGDQPQHF. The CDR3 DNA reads TGTGCCAGCAGTATACCGGGACAGGGGGATCAGCCCCAGCATTTT.

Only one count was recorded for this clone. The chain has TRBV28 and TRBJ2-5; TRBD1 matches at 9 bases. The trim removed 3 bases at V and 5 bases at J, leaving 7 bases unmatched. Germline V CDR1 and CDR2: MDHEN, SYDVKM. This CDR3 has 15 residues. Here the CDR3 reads CASSFNRGLGETQYF. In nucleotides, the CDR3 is TGTGCCAGCAGTTTTAACAGGGGGCTGGGGGAGACCCAGTACTTC.

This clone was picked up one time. This CDR3 is CASSYGQGAPLHF. The CDR3 nucleotides read TGTGCCAGCAGTTACGGACAGGGGGCACCCCTCCACTTT. The chain links TRBV6-5 to TRBJ1-6, with 10 nucleotides matching TRBD1. The CDR3 is 13 residues long. Losses at the gene ends were 2 bases for V and 11 bases for J; bases not matched to a gene: 0. The germline CDR1 and CDR2 sequences are MNHEY and SVGAGI.

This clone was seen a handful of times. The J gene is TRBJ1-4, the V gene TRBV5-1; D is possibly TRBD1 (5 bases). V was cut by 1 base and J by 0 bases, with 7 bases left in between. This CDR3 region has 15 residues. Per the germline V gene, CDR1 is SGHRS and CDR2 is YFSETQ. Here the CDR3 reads CASSLTGSTNEKLFF. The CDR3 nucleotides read TGCGCCAGCAGCTTGACAGGCTCAACTAATGAAAAACTGTTTTTT.

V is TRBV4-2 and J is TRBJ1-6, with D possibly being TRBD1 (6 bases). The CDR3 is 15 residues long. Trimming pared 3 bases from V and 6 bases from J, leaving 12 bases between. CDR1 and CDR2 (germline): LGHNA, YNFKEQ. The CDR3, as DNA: TGTGCCAGCAGCCAGGGGGGGCAGGCTAATTCACCCCTCCACTTT. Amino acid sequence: CASSQGGQANSPLHF.

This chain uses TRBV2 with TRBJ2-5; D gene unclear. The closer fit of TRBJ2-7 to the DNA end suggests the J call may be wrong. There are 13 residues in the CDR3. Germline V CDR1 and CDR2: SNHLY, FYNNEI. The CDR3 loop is CASTNYVTYEQYF. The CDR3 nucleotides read TGTGCCAGCACCAACTACGTTACCTACGAGCAGTACTTC.

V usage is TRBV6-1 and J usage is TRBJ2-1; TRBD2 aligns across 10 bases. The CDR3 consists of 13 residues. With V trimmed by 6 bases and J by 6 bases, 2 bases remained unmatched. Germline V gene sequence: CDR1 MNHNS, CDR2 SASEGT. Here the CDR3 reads CASRTSGFNEQFF. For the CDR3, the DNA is TGTGCCAGCAGGACTAGCGGGTTCAATGAGCAGTTCTTC.

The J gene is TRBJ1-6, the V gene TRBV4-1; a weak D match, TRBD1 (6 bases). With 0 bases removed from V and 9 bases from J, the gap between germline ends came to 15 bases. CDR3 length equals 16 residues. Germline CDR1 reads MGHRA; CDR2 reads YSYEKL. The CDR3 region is CASSQDGQGSRSPLHF. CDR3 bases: TGCGCCAGCAGCCAAGATGGCCAGGGGAGCCGTTCACCCCTCCACTTT.

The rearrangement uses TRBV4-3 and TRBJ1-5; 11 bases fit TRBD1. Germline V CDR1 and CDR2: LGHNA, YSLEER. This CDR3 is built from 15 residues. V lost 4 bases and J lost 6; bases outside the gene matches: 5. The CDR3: CASSPGQGASQPQHF. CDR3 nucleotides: TGCGCCAGCAGCCCCGGACAGGGGGCATCTCAGCCCCAGCATTTT.

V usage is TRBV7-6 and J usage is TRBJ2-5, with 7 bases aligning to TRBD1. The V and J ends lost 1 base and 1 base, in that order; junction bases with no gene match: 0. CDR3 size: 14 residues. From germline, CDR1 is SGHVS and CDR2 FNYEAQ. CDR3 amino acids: CASSLGDSQETQYF. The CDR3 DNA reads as TGTGCCAGCAGCTTAGGGGACAGCCAAGAGACCCAGTACTTC. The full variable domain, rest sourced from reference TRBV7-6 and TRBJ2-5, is GAGVSQSPRYKVTKRGQDVALRCDPISGHVSLYWYRQALGQGPEFLTYFNYEAQQDKSGLPNDRFSAERPEGSISTLTIQRTEQRDSAMYRCASSLGDSQETQYFGPGTRLLVL.

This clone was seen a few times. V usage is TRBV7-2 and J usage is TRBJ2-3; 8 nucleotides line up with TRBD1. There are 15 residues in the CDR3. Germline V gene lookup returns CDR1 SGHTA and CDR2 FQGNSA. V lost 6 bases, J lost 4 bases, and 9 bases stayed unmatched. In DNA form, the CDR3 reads TGTGCCAGCAGACTGGGACAGGTGGCGGCAGATACGCAGTATTTT. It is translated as CASRLGQVAADTQYF.

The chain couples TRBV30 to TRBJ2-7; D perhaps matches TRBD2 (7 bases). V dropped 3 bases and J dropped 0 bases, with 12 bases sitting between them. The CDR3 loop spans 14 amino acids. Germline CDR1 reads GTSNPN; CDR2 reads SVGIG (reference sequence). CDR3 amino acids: CAWSRGGPSYEQYF. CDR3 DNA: TGTGCCTGGAGCAGGGGAGGGCCCTCCTACGAGCAGTACTTC.